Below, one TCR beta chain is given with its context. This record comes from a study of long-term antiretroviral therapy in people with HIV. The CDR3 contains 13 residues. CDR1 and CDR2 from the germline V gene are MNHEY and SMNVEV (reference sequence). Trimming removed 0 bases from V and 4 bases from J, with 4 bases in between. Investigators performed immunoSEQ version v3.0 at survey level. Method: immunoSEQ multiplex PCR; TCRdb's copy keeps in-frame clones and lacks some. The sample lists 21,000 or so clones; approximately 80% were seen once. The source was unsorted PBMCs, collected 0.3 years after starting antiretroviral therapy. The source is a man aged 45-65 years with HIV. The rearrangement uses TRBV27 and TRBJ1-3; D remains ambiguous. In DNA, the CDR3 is TGTGCCAGCAGTTTATCGAGGGGAAACACCATATATTTT. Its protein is CASSLSRGNTIYF.